This is a list of T cell receptor beta chains from one sample in a study of neurological immune-mediated disorders. Each CDR3 protein is one row after TCRdb ran MiXCR on the 5' RACE reads. Of about 46,000 distinct CDR3 sequences in the sample, roughly 3% were seen once. Source material: PBMCs. These receptors came from a woman between 50 and 59 years old with multiple sclerosis. CDR3s include the opening cysteine and the closing phenylalanine or tryptophan. A D gene is named only where the DNA matches it firmly. The size entry is marked missing in some rows and otherwise reads once, few, many or a size class.

size: many
length: 15
D: NA
V: TRBV27
J: TRBJ2-7
CDR3: CASRPDREAAYEQYF
DNA: TGTGCCAGCAGACCCGACAGGGAGGCTGCCTACGAGCAGTACTTC

size: many
length: 14
D: NA
V: TRBV7-9
J: TRBJ1-5
CDR3: CASSSPGSNQPQHF
DNA: TGTGCCAGCAGCTCCCCAGGTTCCAATCAGCCCCAGCATTTT

size: many
length: 15
D: NA
V: TRBV3-1
J: TRBJ2-1
CDR3: CASSQDSRRGGEQFF
DNA: TGTGCCAGCAGCCAAGACTCTCGCAGGGGTGGTGAGCAGTTCTTC

size: many
length: 20
D: TRBD1
V: TRBV12-3/TRBV12-4
J: TRBJ2-2
CDR3: CASSLLWGTGLTLNTGELFF
DNA: TGTGCCAGCAGTCTACTTTGGGGGACAGGTCTCACCCTCAACACCGGGGAGCTGTTTTTT

size: many
length: 15
D: NA
V: TRBV5-1
J: TRBJ1-5
CDR3: CASLTQKSGDQPQHF
DNA: TGCGCCAGCCTCACCCAGAAGAGTGGGGATCAGCCCCAGCATTTT

size: many
length: 14
D: NA
V: TRBV9
J: TRBJ1-2
CDR3: CASSTPTAIYGYTF
DNA: TGTGCCAGCAGCACCCCGACCGCGATCTATGGCTACACCTTC

size: many
length: 15
D: NA
V: TRBV5-1
J: TRBJ2-5
CDR3: CASSVGTTNQETQYF
DNA: TGCGCCAGCAGCGTCGGGACAACTAACCAAGAGACCCAGTACTTC

size: many
length: 16
D: NA
V: TRBV11-2
J: TRBJ2-3
CDR3: CASSPVGGGLMDTQYF
DNA: TGTGCCAGCAGCCCGGTCGGAGGGGGCCTGATGGATACGCAGTATTTT

size: many
length: 16
D: NA
V: TRBV27
J: TRBJ2-1
CDR3: CASSQQRGVAYNEQFF
DNA: TGTGCCAGCAGCCAGCAAAGGGGGGTTGCCTACAATGAGCAGTTCTTC

size: few
length: 14
D: TRBD1
V: TRBV19
J: TRBJ1-2
CDR3: CASSTQNRDRNYTF
DNA: TGTGCCAGTAGTACCCAAAACCGGGACAGAAACTACACCTTC

size: NA
length: 14
D: TRBD2
V: TRBV6-4
J: TRBJ2-2
CDR3: CASSSGRDTGELFF
DNA: TGTGCCAGCAGTAGCGGGAGGGACACCGGGGAGCTGTTTTTT

size: many
length: 14
D: NA
V: TRBV12-3/TRBV12-4
J: TRBJ2-7
CDR3: CASSFDGVAYEQYF
DNA: TGTGCCAGCAGTTTTGACGGAGTCGCCTACGAGCAGTACTTC

size: many
length: 13
D: TRBD2
V: TRBV20-1
J: TRBJ2-1
CDR3: CSARLAGSGEQFF
DNA: TGCAGTGCTAGACTAGCGGGGTCGGGTGAGCAGTTCTTC

size: many
length: 14
D: NA
V: TRBV5-1
J: TRBJ2-7
CDR3: CASSSQGRLYEQYF
DNA: TGCGCCAGCAGCTCACAGGGTAGGCTCTACGAGCAGTACTTC

size: many
length: 14
D: NA
V: TRBV4-1
J: TRBJ2-6
CDR3: CASSLAFGANVLTF
DNA: TGCGCCAGCAGTTTAGCGTTTGGGGCCAACGTCCTGACTTTC

size: many
length: 14
D: NA
V: TRBV6-2/TRBV6-3
J: TRBJ2-2
CDR3: CASSWDTATGELFF
DNA: TGTGCCAGCAGTTGGGACACCGCCACCGGGGAGCTGTTTTTT

size: many
length: 12
D: TRBD1
V: TRBV20-1
J: TRBJ1-2
CDR3: CSAPQGIDGYTF
DNA: TGCAGTGCTCCACAGGGGATCGATGGCTACACCTTC

size: NA
length: 14
D: NA
V: TRBV7-9
J: TRBJ2-1
CDR3: CATFTGTVLGEQFF
DNA: TGTGCCACCTTCACCGGGACGGTCTTAGGTGAGCAGTTCTTC

size: many
length: 13
D: TRBD2
V: TRBV5-1
J: TRBJ2-7
CDR3: CASSEPTSHEQYF
DNA: TGCGCCAGCAGCGAACCGACTAGCCACGAGCAGTACTTC

size: many
length: 17
D: NA
V: TRBV4-2
J: TRBJ2-3
CDR3: CASSQDGVGLGGMGQYF
DNA: TGTGCCAGCAGCCAAGATGGAGTCGGACTAGGGGGAATGGGGCAGTATTTT

size: many
length: 14
D: NA
V: TRBV5-1
J: TRBJ1-2
CDR3: CASSLDRPRAGYTF
DNA: TGCGCCAGCAGCTTGGACCGGCCACGCGCTGGCTACACCTTC

size: many
length: 15
D: NA
V: TRBV12-3/TRBV12-4
J: TRBJ2-7
CDR3: CASSLGASRGSEQYF
DNA: TGTGCCAGCAGTTTAGGCGCTAGTAGGGGAAGCGAGCAGTACTTC